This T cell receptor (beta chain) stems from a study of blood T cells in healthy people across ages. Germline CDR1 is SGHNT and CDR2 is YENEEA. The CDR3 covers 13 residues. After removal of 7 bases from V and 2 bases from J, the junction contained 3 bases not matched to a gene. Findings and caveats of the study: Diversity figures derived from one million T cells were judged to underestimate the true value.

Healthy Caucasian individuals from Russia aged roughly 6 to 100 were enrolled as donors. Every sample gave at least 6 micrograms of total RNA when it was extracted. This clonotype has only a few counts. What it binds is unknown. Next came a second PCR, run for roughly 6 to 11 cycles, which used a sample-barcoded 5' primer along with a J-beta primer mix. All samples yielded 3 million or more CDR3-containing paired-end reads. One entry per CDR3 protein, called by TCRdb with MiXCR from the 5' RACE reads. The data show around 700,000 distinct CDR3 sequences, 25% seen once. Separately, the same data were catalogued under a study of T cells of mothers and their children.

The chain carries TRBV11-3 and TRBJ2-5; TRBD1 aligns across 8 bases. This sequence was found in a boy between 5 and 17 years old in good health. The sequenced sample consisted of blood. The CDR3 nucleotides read TGTGCCAGCACGAACAGGGGGCAAGAGACCCAGTACTTC. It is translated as CASTNRGQETQYF.